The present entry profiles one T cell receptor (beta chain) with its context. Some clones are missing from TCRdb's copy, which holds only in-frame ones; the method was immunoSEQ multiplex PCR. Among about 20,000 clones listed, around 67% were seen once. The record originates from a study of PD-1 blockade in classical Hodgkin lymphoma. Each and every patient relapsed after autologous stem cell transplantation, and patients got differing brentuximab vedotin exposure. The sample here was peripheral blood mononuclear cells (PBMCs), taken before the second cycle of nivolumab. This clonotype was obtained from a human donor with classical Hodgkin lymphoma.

The DNA of the CDR3 is TGTGCCAGTATCCACTCGGGCACCGGGGAGCTGTTTTTT. It specifies CASIHSGTGELFF. V is TRBV19 and J is TRBJ2-2; no definite D call. V was trimmed by 7 bases and J by 4 bases, leaving 10 bases between them. The CDR3 is made up of 13 amino acids. The germline CDR1 and CDR2 sequences are LNHDA and SQIVND (reference sequence).